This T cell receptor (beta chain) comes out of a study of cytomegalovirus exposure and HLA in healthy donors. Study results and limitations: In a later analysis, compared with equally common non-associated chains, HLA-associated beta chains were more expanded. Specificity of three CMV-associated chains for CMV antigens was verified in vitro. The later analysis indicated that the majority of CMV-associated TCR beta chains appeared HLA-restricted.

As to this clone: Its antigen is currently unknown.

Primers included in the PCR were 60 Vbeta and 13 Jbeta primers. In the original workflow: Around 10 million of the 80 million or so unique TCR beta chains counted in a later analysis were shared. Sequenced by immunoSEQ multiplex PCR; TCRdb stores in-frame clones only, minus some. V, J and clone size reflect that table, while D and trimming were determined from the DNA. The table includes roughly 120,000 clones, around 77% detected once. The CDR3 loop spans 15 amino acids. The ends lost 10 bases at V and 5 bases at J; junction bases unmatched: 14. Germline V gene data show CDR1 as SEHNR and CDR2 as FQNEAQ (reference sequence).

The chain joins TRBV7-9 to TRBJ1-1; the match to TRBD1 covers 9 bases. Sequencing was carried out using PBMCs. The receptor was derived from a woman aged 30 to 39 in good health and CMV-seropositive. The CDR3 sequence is CATTSGGQGGTEAFF. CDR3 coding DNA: TGTGCCACCACCTCTGGGGGACAGGGAGGGACTGAAGCTTTCTTT.